The 28 T cell receptor beta chains reported below all come from one sample, sequenced in a study of T cells in Graves' hyperthyroidism and ophthalmopathy. Amplified regions were TCR beta CDR3 sequences from RNA transcripts. Carried out on the TCR CDR3, a first-round RT-PCR used the HTBI primer set. TCRdb used MiXCR to reprocess the multiplex PCR reads, holding one entry per CDR3 protein. The sample holds about 600,000 distinct CDR3 sequences, about a sixth seen once. The sequenced sample was blood. The receptors here all came from a woman in her forties with Graves' ophthalmopathy.

This clonotype was observed many times. The rearrangement links TRBV18 to TRBJ1-1; unclear D gene. V shed 3 bases and J shed 4 bases, with 9 bases lying between them. Germline V lookup: CDR1 KGHSH, CDR2 LQKENI. The length of the CDR3 is 13 residues. CDR3 residues: CASSPGVPTEAFF. The DNA of the CDR3 is TGTGCCAGCTCACCGGGCGTACCCACTGAAGCTTTCTTT.

This clonotype has a handful of counts. The V call is TRBV2, the J call TRBJ2-2; D remains ambiguous. The germline CDR1 and CDR2 sequences are SNHLY and FYNNEI. The CDR3 runs 13 residues. V dropped 9 bases and J dropped 5 bases, with 13 bases sitting between them. The CDR3 is CARRRKETGELFF. CDR3 DNA: TGTGCCAGGCGAAGAAAGGAGACCGGGGAGCTGTTTTTT.

This clonotype has at least ten counts. The J gene is TRBJ1-2, the V gene TRBV7-8; no firm D call. The CDR3 totals 17 residues. The germline V and J ends were trimmed by 0 bases and 0 bases, with 14 bases remaining between them. Per the germline V gene, CDR1 is SGHVS and CDR2 is FQNEAQ. The chain's CDR3 is CASSLARAVQSNYGYTF. Written as DNA, the CDR3 is TGTGCCAGCAGCTTAGCGCGAGCGGTCCAATCTAACTATGGCTACACCTTC.

This clonotype was counted a single time. This rearrangement joins TRBV29-1 to TRBJ1-1; D call uncertain. Germline CDR1 is SQVTM and CDR2 is ANQGSEA. The V gene lost 6 bases and the J gene lost 7 bases, with 9 bases spanning the gap. There are 10 residues in the CDR3. The CDR3 region is CSVGGFEAFF. The CDR3 DNA follows: TGCAGCGTCGGAGGGTTTGAAGCTTTCTTT.

The CDR3 DNA sequence: TGTGCCAGCAGCTACAATAGCGGGAAGGGCGGAGATACGCAGTATTTT. Its translation is CASSYNSGKGGDTQYF. The genes are TRBV9 and TRBJ2-3; 8 bases match TRBD2. Looked up from germline, CDR1 is SGDLS and CDR2 is YYNGEE. The CDR3 covers 16 residues. The ends lost 4 bases at V and 5 bases at J; junction bases unmatched: 12.

This sequence joins TRBV9 and TRBJ2-3; TRBD2 matches 7 bases. The CDR3 is 18 residues long. CDR1 and CDR2 (germline): SGDLS, YYNGEE. The V gene end was trimmed by 3 bases and the J gene end by 4 bases; junction bases not matched to a gene: 17. The CDR3 nucleotides are TGTGCCAGCAGCGAGGGACTATCCCCCTACTACTCGCCAGATACGCAGTATTTT. Encoded protein: CASSEGLSPYYSPDTQYF.

This clonotype was seen many times. V is TRBV3-1 and J is TRBJ2-1; D uncertain. Trimming removed 1 base at V and 10 bases at J, with 8 bases between. Germline V gene data show CDR1 as LGHDT and CDR2 as YNNKEL (reference sequence). This CDR3 contains 12 residues. In nucleotides, the CDR3 is TGTGCCAGCAGCCAAGTCCCGCGGGAGCAGTTCTTC. Translating it yields CASSQVPREQFF.

This clonotype was recorded many times. The chain has TRBV7-6 and TRBJ2-1; 8 nucleotides match TRBD2. This CDR3 has 14 amino acids. CDR1 SGHVS and CDR2 FNYEAQ come from the germline V gene. V gave up 0 bases and J gave up 12 bases; unmatched junction bases: 7. CDR3 nucleotides: TGTGCCAGCAGCTTAGCGCCGACGGGAGGGGGGCAGTTCTTC. It is translated as CASSLAPTGGGQFF.

This clonotype has a count of ten or more. The CDR3 DNA reads as TGTGCCAGCAGCCGCGGGATGCAGAGTAACACTGAAGCTTTCTTT. The encoded protein is CASSRGMQSNTEAFF. The V call is TRBV11-2, the J call TRBJ1-1; D gene uncertain. V was shortened by 5 bases and J by 2 bases, with 15 bases between the two germline ends. The CDR3 contains 15 residues. The V gene's germline CDR1 is SGHAT and CDR2 FQNNGV. Complete variable domain (other parts from reference TRBV11-2 and TRBJ1-1): EAGVAQSPRYKIIEKRQSVAFWCNPISGHATLYWYQQILGQGPKLLIQFQNNGVVDDSQLPKDRFSAERLKGVDSTLKIQPAKLEDSAVYLCASSRGMQSNTEAFFGQGTRLTVV.

This clonotype has ten or more counts. The chain carries TRBV6-5 and TRBJ1-1; no clear D gene. Germline loops: CDR1 MNHEY, CDR2 SVGAGI. The CDR3 covers 15 residues. The V and J ends lost 0 bases and 4 bases respectively, with 12 bases between them. Here the CDR3 DNA reads TGTGCCAGCAGTTACTCGTCCCAAGTTGCCACTGAAGCTTTCTTT. This translates into CASSYSSQVATEAFF.

This clonotype was found many times. The rearrangement links TRBV2 to TRBJ2-7; possible D gene TRBD1, 5 bases. Trimming removed 6 bases from V and 4 bases from J, with 19 bases in between. Germline CDR1 reads SNHLY; CDR2 reads FYNNEI. There are 15 residues in the CDR3. The DNA for the CDR3 is TGTGCCAGCAGAGCCGGCGATGTAGGGGTTTACGAGCAGTACTTC. It specifies CASRAGDVGVYEQYF.

This clonotype was seen only a few times. The V and J genes are TRBV6-1 and TRBJ2-6, with D maybe TRBD2 (7 bases). The CDR3 consists of 16 residues. CDR1 is MNHNS, CDR2 SASEGT, per germline. Trimming left V 8 bases short and J 2 bases short, with 16 bases between. CDR3 DNA: TGTGCCAGCTGCCGGGGGGCGCCCCCTGGGGCCAACGTCCTGACTTTC. Its protein product is CASCRGAPPGANVLTF.

This chain connects TRBV7-9 to TRBJ2-7; no definite D call. The V end was cut by 5 bases, the J end by 9 bases, with 17 bases between. Germline V gene lookup returns CDR1 SEHNR and CDR2 FQNEAQ (reference sequence). The CDR3 contains 13 residues. CDR3 DNA sequence: TGTGCCAGCAGCAGAGTAACCAACGGCGGGCAGTACTTC. This codes for CASSRVTNGGQYF.

This clonotype appeared a few times. The germline gene is not matched at one end of the junction; a read error may be the cause. V is TRBV7-3 and J is TRBJ2-2; D tentatively reads TRBD1 or TRBD2 (6 bases each). Germline V gene lookup returns CDR1 SGHTA and CDR2 FQGTGA. The CDR3 sequence is 16 residues long. The chain's CDR3 is CASSLRLEGGTGELLF. The DNA for the CDR3 is TGTGCCAGCAGCCTCAGACTAGAGGGGGGCACCGGGGAGCTGCTTTTT.

This clonotype was seen repeatedly, ten times or more. CDR3 coding DNA: TGTGCCAGCAGTGAATGGGATAGGGATACGCAGTATTTT. Translating gives CASSEWDRDTQYF. The gene calls are TRBV2 and TRBJ2-3; D gene unclear. The CDR3 extends over 13 amino acids. From germline, CDR1 is SNHLY and CDR2 FYNNEI. The V and J ends lost 2 bases and 6 bases respectively, with 9 bases between them.

V and J are TRBV5-1 and TRBJ2-5; 8 positions match TRBD1. The CDR3 extends over 14 amino acids. CDR1 and CDR2 (germline): SGHRS, YFSETQ. V gave up 4 bases and J gave up 3 bases; unmatched junction bases: 5. CDR3 DNA: TGCGCCAGCAGCCCTGGGACAGGAGAAGAGACCCAGTACTTC. Translating it yields CASSPGTGEETQYF.

This clonotype was counted ten times or more. V and J are TRBV2 and TRBJ2-2; D not certain. CDR3 length: 13 residues. Looked up from germline, CDR1 is SNHLY and CDR2 is FYNNEI. V was pared by 8 bases and J by 1 base, with 8 bases between. The CDR3 reads CASGVLNTGELFF. The DNA for the CDR3 is TGTGCCAGCGGGGTCCTGAACACCGGGGAGCTGTTTTTT.

This clonotype was seen ten or more times. The chain joins TRBV2 to TRBJ2-1; 8 bases are shared with TRBD2. Trimming at V came to 6 bases and at J to 9 bases, leaving 10 bases not matched to a gene. Germline loops: CDR1 SNHLY, CDR2 FYNNEI. The CDR3 has 14 residues. The CDR3 sequence: CASSPNGLATEQFF. Written as DNA, the CDR3 is TGTGCCAGCAGCCCCAACGGACTAGCCACTGAGCAGTTCTTC. The full variable domain, rest sourced from reference TRBV2 and TRBJ2-1, is EPEVTQTPSHQVTQMGQEVILRCVPISNHLYFYWYRQILGQKVEFLVSFYNNEISEKSEIFDDQFSVERPDGSNFTLKIRSTKLEDSAMYFCASSPNGLATEQFFGPGTRLTVL.

This clonotype was seen repeatedly, ten times or more. The chain combines TRBV5-8 with TRBJ2-3; 7 bases are shared with TRBD1. Germline V CDR1 and CDR2: SGHTS, YDEGEE. The CDR3 sequence is 15 residues long. V lost 2 bases to trimming and J lost 2 bases; unmatched junction nucleotides: 5. CDR3 sequence reads: CASSLGGPYTDTQYF. DNA for the CDR3: TGTGCCAGCAGCTTAGGGGGCCCCTACACAGATACGCAGTATTTT. The variable domain in full, completed from reference TRBV5-8 and TRBJ2-3, reads EAGVTQSPTHLIKTRGQQATLRCSPISGHTSVYWYQQALGLGLQFLLWYDEGEERNRGNFPPRFSGRQFPNYSSELNVNALELEDSALYLCASSLGGPYTDTQYFGPGTRLTVL.

This clonotype was counted many times. The V gene is TRBV2, the J gene TRBJ2-2; possible D gene TRBD2, 5 bases. Trimming cost V 6 bases and J 4 bases, with 12 bases left between them. In germline, CDR1 is SNHLY, CDR2 FYNNEI. The CDR3 has 14 amino acids. CDR3 sequence (DNA): TGTGCCAGCAGGGAGGCTGTCGTCACCGGGGAGCTGTTTTTT. Residues: CASREAVVTGELFF. The complete variable domain, with remaining parts taken from reference TRBV2 and TRBJ2-2, reads EPEVTQTPSHQVTQMGQEVILRCVPISNHLYFYWYRQILGQKVEFLVSFYNNEISEKSEIFDDQFSVERPDGSNFTLKIRSTKLEDSAMYFCASREAVVTGELFFGEGSRLTVL.

V gene TRBV15 combines with J gene TRBJ2-5; 9 positions match TRBD1. The CDR3 contains 14 residues. The V gene end was trimmed by 2 bases and the J gene end by 9 bases; junction bases not matched to a gene: 7. CDR1 and CDR2 (germline): LNHNV, YYDKDF (reference sequence). The CDR3 spells CATSRLGQGGSQYF. For the CDR3, the DNA is TGTGCCACCAGCAGACTGGGACAGGGTGGGTCCCAGTACTTC.

At least ten counts were recorded for this clonotype. The rearrangement joins TRBV20-1 to TRBJ2-3, with 7 nucleotides matching TRBD2. Per germline, CDR1 DFQATT and CDR2 SNEGSKA (reference sequence). V shed 6 bases and J 2 bases; nucleotides not matched to a gene: 8. The CDR3 is made up of 14 amino acids. The DNA for the CDR3 is TGCAGTGCCCCCAAAGCGGGAATCACAGATACGCAGTATTTT. It encodes CSAPKAGITDTQYF.

Ten or more counts support this clonotype. The chain combines TRBV5-1 with TRBJ2-1; a weak D match, TRBD2 (5 bases). This CDR3 region has 18 residues. Germline values: CDR1 SGHRS, CDR2 YFSETQ. The ends were cut back, 0 bases at V and 0 bases at J, with 16 bases in the middle. In DNA form, the CDR3 reads TGCGCCAGCAGCTTGGAGACGCTAGCTGCAAGCTCCTACAATGAGCAGTTCTTC. Protein: CASSLETLAASSYNEQFF.

The chain employs TRBV10-3 and TRBJ2-5; D ambiguous. The CDR3 runs 13 residues. The V and J ends lost 2 bases and 4 bases respectively, with 8 bases between them. CDR1 is ENHRY and CDR2 is SYGVKD in the germline V gene. The CDR3 coding sequence is TGTGCCATCAGTGAGGGAGTGAGAGAGACCCAGTACTTC. Residues: CAISEGVRETQYF.

This clonotype was seen many times. V gene TRBV7-2 combines with J gene TRBJ1-1; D not resolved. Germline V lookup: CDR1 SGHTA, CDR2 FQGNSA. V dropped 2 bases and J dropped 1 base, with 11 bases sitting between them. This CDR3 is 15 amino acids long. CDR3 coding DNA: TGTGCCAGCAGCTTAACCCGGGCCTCGAACACTGAAGCTTTCTTT. Translation gives CASSLTRASNTEAFF.

This clonotype was observed many times. The chain joins TRBV20-1 to TRBJ2-1; D possibly corresponds to TRBD2 (5 bases). Trimming cost V 7 bases and J 2 bases, with 18 bases left between them. This CDR3 is 15 amino acids long. The germline V gene encodes CDR1 DFQATT and CDR2 SNEGSKA (reference sequence). Written as DNA, the CDR3 is TGCAGTGTTGCGGGTCTTGATCCAGCCTACAATGAGCAGTTCTTC. It codes for CSVAGLDPAYNEQFF.

The CDR3 region is CASTPPGGQSYEQYF. The CDR3 DNA follows: TGTGCCAGCACACCACCCGGGGGACAATCCTACGAGCAGTACTTC. The chain is built from TRBV28 and TRBJ2-7; D is tentatively TRBD1 or TRBD2 (6 bases each). The CDR3 contains 15 residues. Trimming left V 7 bases short and J 1 base short, with 17 bases between. Germline CDR1 is MDHEN and CDR2 is SYDVKM.

This clonotype has ten or more counts. The chain's CDR3 is CASSRLRLRGPGTEAFF. CDR3 in DNA: TGTGCCAGCAGCCGGCTCCGGTTGAGGGGACCTGGGACTGAAGCTTTCTTT. The rearrangement links TRBV3-1 to TRBJ1-1, with a weak D call TRBD1 (5 bases). The CDR3 sequence is 17 residues long. Between the trimmed V and J ends, which lost 4 bases and 5 bases, there was a span of 23 bases. Per germline, CDR1 LGHDT and CDR2 YNNKEL (reference sequence).